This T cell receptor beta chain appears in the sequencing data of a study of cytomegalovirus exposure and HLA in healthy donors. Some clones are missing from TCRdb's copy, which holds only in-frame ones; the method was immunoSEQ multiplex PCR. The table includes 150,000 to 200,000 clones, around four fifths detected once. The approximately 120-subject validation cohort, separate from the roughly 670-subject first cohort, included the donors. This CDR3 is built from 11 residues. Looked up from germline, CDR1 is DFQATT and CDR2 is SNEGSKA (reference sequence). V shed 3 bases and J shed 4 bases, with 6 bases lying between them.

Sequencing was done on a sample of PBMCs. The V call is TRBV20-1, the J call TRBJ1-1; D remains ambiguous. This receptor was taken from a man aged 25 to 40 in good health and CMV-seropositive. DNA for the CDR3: TGCAGTGCTAGCGGGAGCACTGAAGCTTTCTTT. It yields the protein CSASGSTEAFF.